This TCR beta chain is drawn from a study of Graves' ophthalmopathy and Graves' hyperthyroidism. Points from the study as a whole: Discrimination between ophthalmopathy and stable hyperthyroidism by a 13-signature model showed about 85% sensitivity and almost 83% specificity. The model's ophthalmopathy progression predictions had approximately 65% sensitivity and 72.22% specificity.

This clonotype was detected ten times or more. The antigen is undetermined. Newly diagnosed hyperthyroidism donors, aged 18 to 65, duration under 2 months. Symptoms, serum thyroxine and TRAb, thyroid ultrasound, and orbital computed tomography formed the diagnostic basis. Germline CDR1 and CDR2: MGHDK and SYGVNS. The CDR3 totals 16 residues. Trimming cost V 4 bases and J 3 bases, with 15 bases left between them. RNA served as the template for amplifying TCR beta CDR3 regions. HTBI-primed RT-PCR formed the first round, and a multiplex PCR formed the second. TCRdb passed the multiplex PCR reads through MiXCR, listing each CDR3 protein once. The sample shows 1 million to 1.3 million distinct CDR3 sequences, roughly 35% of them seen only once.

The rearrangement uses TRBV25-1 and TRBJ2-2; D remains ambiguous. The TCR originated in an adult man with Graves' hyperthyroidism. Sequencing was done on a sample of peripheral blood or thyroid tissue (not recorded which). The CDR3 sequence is CASSGKPDHHTGELFF. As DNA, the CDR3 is TGTGCCAGCAGTGGGAAACCCGACCACCACACCGGGGAGCTGTTTTTT.